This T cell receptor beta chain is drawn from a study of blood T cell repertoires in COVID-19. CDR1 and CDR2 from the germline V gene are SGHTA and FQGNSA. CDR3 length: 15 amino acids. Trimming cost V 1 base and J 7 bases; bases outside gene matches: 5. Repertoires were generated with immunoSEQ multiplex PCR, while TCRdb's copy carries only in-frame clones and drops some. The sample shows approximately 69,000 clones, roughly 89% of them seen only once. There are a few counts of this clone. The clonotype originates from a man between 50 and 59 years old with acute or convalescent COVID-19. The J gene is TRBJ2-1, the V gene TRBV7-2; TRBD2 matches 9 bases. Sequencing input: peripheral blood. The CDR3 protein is CASSLDSGSGNEQFF. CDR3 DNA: TGTGCCAGCAGCTTAGATAGCGGGAGTGGTAATGAGCAGTTCTTC.